What follows describes a single TCR beta chain. The target antigen is unknown. The data are from a study of T-cell memory formation after mild COVID-19. Across the whole study: TCR clusters were largely donor specific.

Notes on the study in general: Clones shrinking from day 15 to 85 showed even CD4/CD8 mixes; later expanders tilted CD4+. The main location of contracting CD4+ clones was CM and EM, and that of contracting CD8+ clones was EMRA. Some responding clones appeared in pre-infection memory, suggesting cross-reactive memory joined.

Germline lookup yields CDR1 SEHNR and CDR2 FQNEAQ (reference sequence). The CDR3 totals 15 residues. V was clipped by 5 bases and J by 2 bases, with 15 bases between them. TCRdb re-derived calls from the 5' RACE reads in MiXCR, one entry per CDR3 protein. This sample has about 560,000 distinct CDR3 sequences, with about 18% found just once. The chain recombines TRBV7-9 with TRBJ1-1, with D perhaps matching TRBD1 (5 bases). The TCR originated in an adult woman who had mild COVID-19 (a few samples of this study predate the infection). Cell type and time point are not known. The sequenced sample consisted of PBMCs or a T cell subset sorted from them (not recorded which). The CDR3 region is CASSTSWGPNTEAFF. CDR3 bases: TGTGCCAGCAGCACGAGCTGGGGCCCTAACACTGAAGCTTTCTTT. The full variable domain, its missing parts supplied by reference TRBV7-9 and TRBJ1-1, is DTGVSQNPRHKITKRGQNVTFRCDPISEHNRLYWYRQTLGQGPEFLTYFQNEAQLEKSRLLSDRFSAERPKGSFSTLEIQRTEQGDSAMYLCASSTSWGPNTEAFFGQGTRLTVV.